These T cell receptor beta chains were read from a single sample in a study of somatic mutations in cytotoxic T cells in rheumatoid arthritis. TCRdb's table, derived via immunoSEQ multiplex PCR, lists solely in-frame clones and lacks some. This table holds about 16,000 clones, about four fifths found once. Sample: CD8+ T cells sorted from blood. The receptors here all came from an adult with rheumatoid arthritis. CDR3s include the opening cysteine and the closing phenylalanine or tryptophan. D genes are given only for firm matches. Size values are once, few and many counts, or a class for expanded clones, and some rows have none.

>-|-|TRBV19|TRBJ2-3
TGTGCCAGTAGTATTGTAGATGGTGGGGGAGATACGCAGTATTTT
CASSIVDGGGDTQYF
>-|-|TRBV27|TRBJ2-7
TGTGCCAGCAGTTTAAGGGACGAGCAGTACTTC
CASSLRDEQYF
>-|TRBD1|TRBV2|TRBJ2-7
TGTGCCAGCAGCAGGACGGGACAGGGTGCCGAGCAGTACTTC
CASSRTGQGAEQYF
>few|TRBD1|TRBV10-1|TRBJ1-1
TGCGCCAGCAGTGGCCCGGGACAGACGGACACTGAAGCTTTCTTT
CASSGPGQTDTEAFF
>-|TRBD1|TRBV5-6|TRBJ1-6
TGTGCCAGCAGCTTGCAGGACAGGGGTAATTCACCCCTCCACTTT
CASSLQDRGNSPLHF
>-|-|TRBV7-8|TRBJ1-5
TGTGCCAGCAGCTTAGAAGGTAATAGCAATCAGCCCCAGCATTTT
CASSLEGNSNQPQHF
>-|-|TRBV4-1|TRBJ2-7
TGCGCCAGCAGACCCCCGGGCAGCCCCGAGCAGTACTTC
CASRPPGSPEQYF
>-|-|TRBV4-1|TRBJ2-3
TGCGCCAGCAGGTTTGAAGAGTCCCTTAGCACAGATACGCAGTATTTT
CASRFEESLSTDTQYF
>-|-|TRBV27|TRBJ2-3
TGTGCCAGCAGTTTGCCTGGACGCTGGGCGAATACGCAGTATTTT
CASSLPGRWANTQYF
>-|TRBD1|TRBV13|TRBJ1-5
TGTGCCAGCAGCGAGGGACAGGGTTGGCAGCCCCAGCATTTT
CASSEGQGWQPQHF
>-|TRBD2|TRBV7-2|TRBJ2-1
TGTGCCAGCAGTCTTAGCGGGGACTCCTACAATGAGCAGTTCTTC
CASSLSGDSYNEQFF
>-|TRBD1|TRBV27|TRBJ2-7
TGTGCCAGCAGTCCGGGACAGTTAACCTCCTACGAGCAGTACTTC
CASSPGQLTSYEQYF
>-|-|TRBV9|TRBJ2-2
TGTGCCAGCAGCGTAGGACCCCTCCGGGATAGATTCACCGGGGAGCTGTTTTTT
CASSVGPLRDRFTGELFF
>-|-|TRBV29-1|TRBJ1-3
TGCAGCGTTGAAGATCGCGGGGATGGAAACACCATATATTTT
CSVEDRGDGNTIYF
>-|-|TRBV19|TRBJ2-7
TGTGCCAGTAGTATTGTGAAGTTGGGCGAGCAGTACTTC
CASSIVKLGEQYF
>few|-|TRBV2|TRBJ2-7
TGTGCCAGCAGTTTTAGACAGGCAGCCCTTGGTGAGCAGTACTTC
CASSFRQAALGEQYF
>-|-|TRBV7-8|TRBJ2-7
TGTGCCAGCAGTCACAGAGTCTCCTACGAGCAGTACTTC
CASSHRVSYEQYF
>-|TRBD2|TRBV6-5|TRBJ2-3
TGTGCCAGCAGTTACAGCTCGGGGGGGACTAACGATACGCAGTATTTT
CASSYSSGGTNDTQYF
>-|TRBD1|TRBV4-1|TRBJ1-5
TGCGCCAGCAGCAAAGGGACAGGGGAGAGTAATCAGCCCCAGCATTTT
CASSKGTGESNQPQHF
>-|-|TRBV5-8|TRBJ2-1
TGTGCCAGCAGAGTAAGGGGATTCAATGAGCAGTTCTTC
CASRVRGFNEQFF
>-|-|TRBV2|TRBJ1-5
TGTGCCAGCAGGCAAAGCATGATAGGCTATCAGCCCCAGCATTTT
CASRQSMIGYQPQHF
>-|TRBD2|TRBV11-2|TRBJ2-2
TGTGCCAGCAGCTTTCGGGGGGGCGGTAGCGGGGAGCTGTTTTTT
CASSFRGGGSGELFF
>-|-|TRBV4-2|TRBJ1-2
TGTGCCAGCAGCCAAGATGGAGGGGTTCGGGGCTACACCTTC
CASSQDGGVRGYTF
>-|-|TRBV9|TRBJ1-6
TGTGCCAGCAGCGTGTTAGGGACTAATTCACCCCTCCACTTT
CASSVLGTNSPLHF
>-|-|TRBV5-4|TRBJ1-6
TGTGCCAGCAGCTTGACAGGGAGCTCCTATAATTCACCCCTCCACTTT
CASSLTGSSYNSPLHF
>-|-|TRBV9|TRBJ2-7
TGTGCCAGCAGCGTAGGCCTTGAAGAGACAGGCCGCCCGCAGTACTTC
CASSVGLEETGRPQYF
>once|-|TRBV10-2|TRBJ2-1
TGCGCCAGCAGTGATAGGGGGACTTTCTACAATGAGCAGTTCTTC
CASSDRGTFYNEQFF
>-|TRBD1|TRBV9|TRBJ1-6
TGTGCCAGCACCACGGGGCAGGGGGGAAATTCACCCCTCCACTTT
CASTTGQGGNSPLHF
>-|-|TRBV5-4|TRBJ2-1
TGTGCCAGCACGAACAGGGAAGTGGATGAGCAGTTCTTC
CASTNREVDEQFF
>-|-|TRBV5-5|TRBJ2-2
TGTGCCAGCAGCTGGGACGACAGTGACCATACGAACACCGGGGAGCTGTTTTTT
CASSWDDSDHTNTGELFF
>few|TRBD1|TRBV29-1|TRBJ1-2
TGCAGCGGGGCACAGGGGGCGTATGGCTACACCTTC
CSGAQGAYGYTF
>-|-|TRBV11-3|TRBJ1-2
TGTGCCAGCAGCTTAAACAGCCAGGGCTATGGCTACACCTTC
CASSLNSQGYGYTF
>-|-|TRBV6-6|TRBJ1-5
TGTGCCAGCAGTTACTCACGGGCGGGGCCCCAGCATTTT
CASSYSRAGPQHF
>-|-|TRBV5-4|TRBJ2-1
TGTGCCAGCAGCCCTGACGGGACATTGGGCTGGGATGAGCAGTTCTTC
CASSPDGTLGWDEQFF
>-|-|TRBV19|TRBJ1-1
TGTGCCAGTAGGTTGGGCACTGAAGCTTTCTTT
CASRLGTEAFF
>-|-|TRBV2|TRBJ2-5
TGTGCCAGCAGTGAAGACCGGGGTAGGTTGGAGACCCAGTACTTC
CASSEDRGRLETQYF
>-|-|TRBV7-9|TRBJ2-6
TGTGCCAGCAGCCCATCTGGGGCCAACGTCCTGACTTTC
CASSPSGANVLTF
>-|TRBD2|TRBV6-1|TRBJ2-5
TGTGCCAGCAGCGGACTAGCGGGGGCCTCCGAGACCCAGTACTTC
CASSGLAGASETQYF
>few|-|TRBV6-6|TRBJ1-6
TGTGCCAGCAGACCGGAAAATTATAATTCACCCCTCCACTTT
CASRPENYNSPLHF
>-|-|TRBV6-1|TRBJ1-5
TGTGCCAGCAGTGAAGGCCCAGGGAAGTACAGCCAGCCCCAGCATTTT
CASSEGPGKYSQPQHF
>once|TRBD1|TRBV9|TRBJ1-2
TGTGCCAGCAGCGTAACAGGGGGGGACTATGGCTACACCTTC
CASSVTGGDYGYTF
>-|-|TRBV27|TRBJ2-7
TGTGCCAGCAGTTTACTGGGGGGGGGCGAGCCCGTACAGTACTTC
CASSLLGGGEPVQYF
>-|-|TRBV2|TRBJ2-7
TGTGCCAGCAGTGAAGTACAGACTACCTCCTACGAGCAGTACTTC
CASSEVQTTSYEQYF
>few|-|TRBV5-1|TRBJ2-1
TGCGCCAGCAAAGAGGGGGGGCCCAACAATGAGCAGTTCTTC
CASKEGGPNNEQFF
>few|-|TRBV4-1|TRBJ1-6
TGCGCCAGCAGCCAAAAGAGCTCCTATAATTCACCCCTCCACTTT
CASSQKSSYNSPLHF